This T cell receptor beta chain was retrieved from a study of T cells in localized non-small cell lung cancer. Study-wide findings and caveats: Appearing in adjacent lung were a median about 60 of the top 100 tumor clones. Exceeding tumor, uninvolved adjacent lung had the highest T cell clonality. Elevated blood T cell density was associated with longer overall survival.

This clone was detected only a few times. Its antigen is not identified. The trim removed 4 bases at V and 5 bases at J, leaving 7 bases unmatched. The CDR3 runs to 15 residues. CDR1 and CDR2 (germline): MDHEN, SYDVKM. Sequenced by immunoSEQ multiplex PCR; TCRdb stores in-frame clones only, minus some. The repertoire holds about 2,700 clones, 25% to 35% seen once, with less than 8% in the top ten. This chain connects TRBV28 to TRBJ2-7; 11 bases match TRBD2. Source: lung tumor tissue, taken before any cancer treatment. The sequence came from a man aged 40 to 70 with stage II squamous cell lung carcinoma. The CDR3 protein is CASSSPGLAVHEQYF. In nucleotides, the CDR3 is TGTGCCAGCAGTTCACCGGGACTAGCGGTCCACGAGCAGTACTTC. Together with reference TRBV28 and TRBJ2-7, the CDR3 gives the full variable domain: DVKVTQSSRYLVKRTGEKVFLECVQDMDHENMFWYRQDPGLGLRLIYFSYDVKMKEKGDIPEGYSVSREKKERFSLILESASTNQTSMYLCASSSPGLAVHEQYFGPGTRLTVT.